This TCR beta chain was documented in a study of T cells after somatic rescue of genetic block. The protocol was immunoSEQ multiplex PCR, while the TCRdb copy is restricted to in-frame clones and leaves out a portion. This table holds 67,000 or so clones, approximately 91% found once. Looked up from germline, CDR1 is LGHNT and CDR2 is FRNRAP. V was clipped by 4 bases and J by 1 base, with 9 bases between them. The CDR3 contains 14 residues. The TCR comes from a young man. The sequenced sample was peripheral blood mononuclear cells (PBMCs). This chain uses TRBV12-5 with TRBJ2-3; a possible D gene is TRBD1 (6 bases). The DNA of the CDR3 is TGTGCTAGTGGTTGGGGACATCGCACAGATACGCAGTATTTT. Residues: CASGWGHRTDTQYF.